Following are 22 T cell receptor beta chains from one sample sequenced in a study of regulatory T cells in long-lasting Graves disease. Time point meaning: newly diagnosed GD, antithyroid drugs for less than 3 months. PBMC RNA was the source of the TCR library. HTBI primers from iRepertoire and Arm-PCR of CDR3 regions yielded the TCR beta libraries. One entry per CDR3 protein, called by TCRdb with MiXCR from the multiplex PCR reads. The sample has about 540,000 distinct CDR3 sequences, around an eighth seen once; the top ten hold more than 8.5%. Separately, the same data were catalogued under a study of T cells in Graves' hyperthyroidism and ophthalmopathy.

The source material was peripheral blood mononuclear cells (PBMCs), sampled at new diagnosis, from a patient treated with antithyroid drugs. These receptors were taken from a man aged 25-45 years with Graves disease.

This clonotype was detected ten times or more. V is TRBV27 and J is TRBJ2-1; D possibly corresponds to TRBD2 (6 bases). Per the germline V gene, CDR1 is MNHEY and CDR2 is SMNVEV (reference sequence). The V end was cut by 2 bases, the J end by 2 bases, with 13 bases between. This CDR3 has 16 residues. The CDR3 reads CASSLRGGLTYNEQFF. In DNA, the CDR3 is TGTGCCAGCAGTTTAAGGGGCGGACTAACCTACAATGAGCAGTTCTTC.

This clonotype was seen repeatedly, ten times or more. The rearrangement uses TRBV11-2 and TRBJ2-1, with unresolved D. This CDR3 has 10 residues. Trimming removed 3 bases at V and 10 bases at J, with 4 bases between. The germline V gene encodes CDR1 SGHAT and CDR2 FQNNGV. The CDR3 loop is CASSFGEQFF. In nucleotides, the CDR3 is TGTGCCAGCAGCTTTGGGGAGCAGTTCTTC.

With respect to this clonotype: One end of the junction varies from germline; a read error may be responsible. The rearrangement uses TRBV12-5 and TRBJ1-2; no clear D gene. The CDR3 contains 9 residues. CDR1 and CDR2 (germline): LGHNT, FRNRAP. DNA of the CDR3: TGTGCTAGTGGTCCGGAGGCTCACTTC. Translating gives CASGPEAHF.

This clonotype was recorded at least ten times. Written as DNA, the CDR3 is TGTGCCAGCAGTGAATGGAGTTGGGAGAACACTGAAGCTTTCTTT. Protein: CASSEWSWENTEAFF. V gene TRBV2 combines with J gene TRBJ1-1; D remains unclear. The V end lost 2 bases, the J end lost 1 base, and 11 bases lay between the germline ends. CDR3 length: 15 residues. Germline CDR1 SNHLY, CDR2 FYNNEI.

This clonotype was observed many times. The rearrangement joins TRBV6-1 to TRBJ2-1, with TRBD2 identical over 10 bases. The V segment lost 7 bases and the J segment 8 bases; nucleotides outside the gene matches: 11. This CDR3 has 15 amino acids. Per germline, CDR1 MNHNS and CDR2 SASEGT. CDR3: CASTELAGRRDEQFF. The CDR3 DNA reads as TGTGCCAGCACAGAACTAGCGGGAAGACGGGATGAGCAGTTCTTC.

This clonotype came up a few times. The chain links TRBV3-1 to TRBJ2-7; possible D gene TRBD2, 6 bases. V lost 4 bases and J lost 2, with 12 bases in between. The CDR3 is 14 residues long. The V gene's germline CDR1 is LGHDT and CDR2 YNNKEL (reference sequence). The CDR3 protein is CASSPSESTYEQYF. DNA of the CDR3: TGTGCCAGCAGCCCTAGCGAGTCCACCTACGAGCAGTACTTC.

V is TRBV29-1 and J is TRBJ2-3; 7 bases are shared with TRBD2. Germline V CDR1 and CDR2: SQVTM, ANQGSEA. The CDR3 sequence is 16 residues long. Germline trimming cut 4 bases from V and 4 bases from J; bases unmatched to any gene: 14. As DNA, the CDR3 is TGCAGCGTTGTGGTCGTCGGGAGGCTAAAGGCAGATACGCAGTATTTT. This sequence encodes CSVVVVGRLKADTQYF.

This clonotype appeared many times. The CDR3 reads CASSPGDGTYEQYF. The CDR3 DNA follows: TGTGCCAGCTCACCCGGGGACGGAACCTACGAGCAGTACTTC. The V call is TRBV18, the J call TRBJ2-7, with D possibly called TRBD1 or TRBD2 (5 bases each). The CDR3 extends over 14 amino acids. Germline V gene sequence: CDR1 KGHSH, CDR2 LQKENI. Trimming shortened V by 3 bases and J by 2 bases, and 11 bases separated the two germline ends.

This clonotype was counted ten times or more. The chain carries TRBV18 and TRBJ2-1, with a weak D call TRBD2 (5 bases). Trimming pared 3 bases from V and 5 bases from J, leaving 11 bases between. Germline V gene data show CDR1 as KGHSH and CDR2 as LQKENI. The CDR3 spans 14 residues. The CDR3 DNA reads as TGTGCCAGCTCACCGCGGGCTGGGGACAATGAGCAGTTCTTC. As protein: CASSPRAGDNEQFF.

This clonotype showed up many times. The chain links TRBV29-1 to TRBJ2-1; 13 bases are a match to TRBD2. From germline, CDR1 is SQVTM and CDR2 ANQGSEA. Losses at the gene ends were 6 bases for V and 10 bases for J; bases not matched to a gene: 6. CDR3 length: 13 residues. In nucleotides, the CDR3 is TGCAGCGTCGGACTAGCGGGAGCCCCCGAGCAGTTCTTC. Encoded protein: CSVGLAGAPEQFF.

This clonotype was recorded many times. The rearrangement uses TRBV7-2 and TRBJ2-1; 11 nucleotides agree with TRBD1. V shed 1 base and J 3 bases; nucleotides not matched to a gene: 8. The CDR3 has 18 amino acids. Looked up from germline, CDR1 is SGHTA and CDR2 is FQGNSA. In DNA, the CDR3 is TGTGCCAGCAGCTTAGTCGATCCCGGGACAGGGGGCTACAATGAGCAGTTCTTC. Encoded protein: CASSLVDPGTGGYNEQFF.

Many counts were recorded for this clonotype. The chain uses TRBV9 and TRBJ1-2; D unresolved. The CDR3 is 13 amino acids. Germline lookup yields CDR1 SGDLS and CDR2 YYNGEE. The V end lost 1 base, the J end lost 1 base, and 5 bases lay between the germline ends. For the CDR3, the DNA is TGTGCCAGCAGCGTACAGCATAACTATGGCTACACCTTC. This gives the protein CASSVQHNYGYTF.

This clonotype was counted at least ten times. The chain couples TRBV12-3 or TRBV12-4 to TRBJ2-7; no clear D. Trimming stripped 11 bases from V and 1 base from J, with 12 bases between. CDR3 length equals 12 residues. Here the CDR3 reads CAAAPISYEQYF. The CDR3 bases are TGTGCCGCGGCGCCCATATCCTACGAGCAGTACTTC.

The chain is built from TRBV20-1 and TRBJ2-2; D gene ambiguous. Germline V gene data show CDR1 as DFQATT and CDR2 as SNEGSKA (reference sequence). V was cut by 3 bases and J by 5 bases, with 16 bases left in between. This CDR3 has 15 residues. The chain's CDR3 is CSASLGDLWTGELFF. The CDR3 region has the DNA TGCAGTGCTAGTCTTGGGGATCTGTGGACCGGGGAGCTGTTTTTT.

This clonotype was observed at least ten times. J is TRBJ2-2 and V is TRBV5-1; no reliable D call. The V and J ends lost 0 bases and 7 bases respectively, with 7 bases between them. Germline V CDR1 and CDR2: SGHRS, YFSETQ. The CDR3 is 13 residues long. CDR3 nucleotides: TGCGCCAGCAGCTTGGACGGCTACGGGGAGCTGTTTTTT. This sequence encodes CASSLDGYGELFF. The full variable domain, rest sourced from reference TRBV5-1 and TRBJ2-2, is KAGVTQTPRYLIKTRGQQVTLSCSPISGHRSVSWYQQTPGQGLQFLFEYFSETQRNKGNFPGRFSGRQFSNSRSEMNVSTLELGDSALYLCASSLDGYGELFFGEGSRLTVL.

This clonotype was observed at least ten times. This chain uses TRBV27 with TRBJ2-2; D not resolved. This CDR3 has 14 residues. CDR1 and CDR2 from the germline V gene are MNHEY and SMNVEV (reference sequence). Trimming pared 3 bases from V and 1 base from J, leaving 6 bases between. The CDR3 sequence: CASSLRMNTGELFF. The DNA of the CDR3 is TGTGCCAGCAGTTTGAGAATGAACACCGGGGAGCTGTTTTTT.

This clonotype was recorded many times. CDR3: CASTSSQGEETQYF. DNA of the CDR3: TGTGCCAGCACTTCCTCGCAGGGGGAAGAGACCCAGTACTTC. The chain is built from TRBV12-3 or TRBV12-4 and TRBJ2-1; 7 positions match TRBD1. The last part of the DNA fits TRBJ2-5 better; the J call may be wrong. This CDR3 spans 14 amino acids.

In its sample, this clonotype was seen a few times. This chain links TRBV20-1 with TRBJ2-3, with D hard to call. The CDR3 has 12 residues. V gave up 2 bases and J gave up 5 bases, with 8 bases separating them. Germline V gene lookup returns CDR1 DFQATT and CDR2 SNEGSKA (reference sequence). Here the CDR3 reads CSARSLGDTQYF. The CDR3 DNA reads TGCAGTGCTAGATCTCTTGGAGATACGCAGTATTTT.

This clonotype was seen at least ten times. The genes are TRBV30 and TRBJ2-5; D is unclear. Per the germline V gene, CDR1 is GTSNPN and CDR2 is SVGIG (reference sequence). V shed 1 base and J shed 5 bases, with 11 bases lying between them. The CDR3 covers 13 residues. DNA of the CDR3: TGTGCCTGGAGTGCCGGTGATATGGAGACCCAGTACTTC. Encoded protein: CAWSAGDMETQYF.

The rearrangement uses TRBV27 and TRBJ2-5; 7 bases match TRBD1. The germline V gene encodes CDR1 MNHEY and CDR2 SMNVEV (reference sequence). Losses at the gene ends were 5 bases for V and 3 bases for J; bases not matched to a gene: 9. The CDR3 covers 15 residues. The CDR3 DNA is TGTGCCAGCAGTCCGACCCCGACAGGGAAAGAGACCCAGTACTTC. Amino acid sequence: CASSPTPTGKETQYF.

This clonotype was observed at least ten times. The gene calls are TRBV7-2 and TRBJ1-1; 7 nucleotides align to TRBD1. This CDR3 is 14 amino acids long. The V gene's germline CDR1 is SGHTA and CDR2 FQGNSA. J was trimmed by 1 base and V by 5 bases; bases with no gene match: 4. CDR3 residues: CASSDREGNTEAFF. The CDR3 DNA reads TGTGCCAGCAGCGACAGGGAAGGGAACACTGAAGCTTTCTTT. Combining the CDR3 with reference TRBV7-2 and TRBJ1-1 gives the whole variable domain GAGVSQSPSNKVTEKGKDVELRCDPISGHTALYWYRQSLGQGLEFLIYFQGNSAPDKSGLPSDRFSAERTGGSVSTLTIQRTQQEDSAVYLCASSDREGNTEAFFGQGTRLTVV.

This clonotype has at least ten counts. The DNA of the CDR3 is TGTGCCAGCAGCAGCCGGGGCAGGAACACTGAAGCTTTCTTT. This translates into CASSSRGRNTEAFF. This chain joins TRBV27 and TRBJ1-1; weak D call: TRBD1 (5 bases). Trimming left V 6 bases short and J 1 base short, with 12 bases between. Per the germline V gene, CDR1 is MNHEY and CDR2 is SMNVEV (reference sequence). This CDR3 has 14 amino acids.